These 21 T cell receptor beta chains originate from one sample sequenced in a study of blood T cell repertoires in COVID-19 (dated by TCRdb to between 2020 and 2021). Library construction relied on the immunoSEQ multiplex PCR assay. Not all clones reach the TCRdb copy of this immuneACCESS table, which keeps in-frame sequences only. Checked studies attribute under half of the gap to unresolved V genes and leave the rest unexplained. The sample profile shows hundreds of thousands of clones; 70% to 90% of them were found once. Of the sample, approximately 1.5% falls within the top ten clones. The sequencing input was peripheral blood. The receptors here all came from a woman aged 30 to 39 with active or convalescent COVID-19.

This clone was recorded once. This chain joins TRBV10-3 and TRBJ1-6; the D gene is possibly TRBD1 (5 bases). The germline gives CDR1 ENHRY, CDR2 SYGVKD. The CDR3 runs to 15 residues. V gave up 2 bases and J gave up 5 bases, with 10 bases separating them. CDR3 sequence: CAISEGAANNSPLHF. Here the CDR3 DNA reads TGTGCCATCAGTGAGGGGGCCGCTAATAATTCACCCCTCCACTTT.

The J gene is TRBJ1-3, the V gene TRBV4-2; D may be TRBD1 (6 bases). CDR1 is LGHNA and CDR2 is YNFKEQ in the germline V gene. Trimming shortened V by 1 base and J by 8 bases, and 15 bases separated the two germline ends. CDR3 length equals 15 residues. The DNA for the CDR3 is TGTGCCAGCAGCCAAGTTGGGGGGGGCCTAGACACCATATATTTT. Translating gives CASSQVGGGLDTIYF.

The chain combines TRBV7-2 with TRBJ2-1; TRBD2 agrees at 11 bases. Per germline, CDR1 SGHTA and CDR2 FQGNSA. Trimming cost V 1 base and J 4 bases; bases outside gene matches: 0. The CDR3 is 15 amino acids. The CDR3 here is CASSLGLAGYNEQFF. CDR3 bases: TGTGCCAGCAGCTTAGGACTAGCGGGGTACAATGAGCAGTTCTTC.

The rearrangement links TRBV14 to TRBJ1-1; no clear D gene. This CDR3 region has 13 residues. Germline V gives CDR1 SGHDN, CDR2 FVKESK. Trimming pared 0 bases from V and 10 bases from J, leaving 12 bases between. The CDR3 DNA sequence: TGTGCCAGCAGCCAAGACGTAGGGAGACGAGCTTTCTTT. This translates into CASSQDVGRRAFF.

This clone was detected only a few times. The chain recombines TRBV4-1 with TRBJ1-4; 8 bases fit TRBD1. Looked up from germline, CDR1 is MGHRA and CDR2 is YSYEKL. The CDR3 is 16 residues long. After removal of 1 base from V and 7 bases from J, the junction contained 8 bases not matched to a gene. CDR3 in amino acids: CASSQVTGGGFEKLFF. The CDR3 DNA is TGCGCCAGCAGCCAAGTCACAGGGGGAGGGTTTGAAAAACTGTTTTTT.

The chain carries TRBV18 and TRBJ2-3, with 8 bases lining up with TRBD2. Trimming took 3 bases from V and 4 from J; bases not matched to a gene: 6. CDR1 is KGHSH and CDR2 is LQKENI in the germline V gene. The CDR3 sequence is 15 residues long. This CDR3 reads CASSPSGSIADTQYF. CDR3 coding DNA: TGTGCCAGCTCACCCAGCGGGAGCATTGCAGATACGCAGTATTTT.

This clone was counted once. The rearrangement uses TRBV29-1 and TRBJ1-1, with D hard to call. The CDR3 totals 14 residues. Germline assignment: CDR1 SQVTM and CDR2 ANQGSEA. V was clipped by 6 bases and J by 1 base, with 15 bases between them. DNA of the CDR3: TGCAGCGTGGCCAAAACCTCCCCGAACACTGAAGCTTTCTTT. This encodes CSVAKTSPNTEAFF.

This sequence joins TRBV12-3 or TRBV12-4 and TRBJ2-1; weak D call: TRBD2 (6 bases). There are 13 residues in the CDR3. V was shortened by 5 bases and J by 7 bases, with 12 bases between the two germline ends. The CDR3 region has the DNA TGTGCCAGCAGTGGGGAGGCCAGGAATGAGCAGTTCTTC. Its translation: CASSGEARNEQFF.

The rearrangement links TRBV28 to TRBJ1-6; no reliable D call. The CDR3 is 13 residues long. CDR1 MDHEN and CDR2 SYDVKM come from the germline V gene. V shed 5 bases and J shed 12 bases, with 14 bases lying between them. CDR3 sequence reads: CASSARESGPLHF. The CDR3 bases are TGTGCCAGCAGTGCTCGAGAGTCCGGACCCCTCCACTTT.

This CDR3 reads CATSREQALNTEAFF. The CDR3 region has the DNA TGTGCCACCAGCAGAGAACAGGCCTTGAACACTGAAGCTTTCTTT. The rearrangement links TRBV15 to TRBJ1-1; possible D gene TRBD1, 5 bases. This CDR3 comprises 15 residues. Germline assignment: CDR1 LNHNV and CDR2 YYDKDF (reference sequence). Deletions cut 0 bases from V and 0 bases from J, with 8 bases between.

The chain combines TRBV19 with TRBJ2-7, with TRBD2 matching over 9 bases. The CDR3 is 16 residues long. Germline assignment: CDR1 LNHDA and CDR2 SQIVND (reference sequence). V dropped 3 bases and J dropped 5; count of bases not matched to a gene: 11. CDR3 nucleotide sequence: TGTGCCAGTAGTATCGCGGCGGGAGGGCGCCTGAACGAGCAGTACTTC. As protein: CASSIAAGGRLNEQYF.

The chain joins TRBV2 to TRBJ1-6; 8 bases are a match to TRBD1. Germline trimming cut 6 bases from V and 8 bases from J; bases unmatched to any gene: 12. The CDR3 is 16 residues long. The germline V gene encodes CDR1 SNHLY and CDR2 FYNNEI. The CDR3 bases are TGTGCCAGCAGCGCCGGCCATGGACAGGGAGATTCACCCCTCCACTTT. Translated: CASSAGHGQGDSPLHF.

This chain links TRBV6-5 with TRBJ1-2; 7 bases fit TRBD1. V dropped 9 bases and J dropped 9; count of bases not matched to a gene: 10. The CDR3 contains 12 residues. Germline values: CDR1 MNHEY, CDR2 SVGAGI. In DNA, the CDR3 is TGTGCCAGTCGGACAGGTGATAGGAGCTACACCTTC. This sequence encodes CASRTGDRSYTF.

This rearrangement joins TRBV5-1 to TRBJ1-2, with 9 bases aligning to TRBD1. Germline CDR1 reads SGHRS; CDR2 reads YFSETQ. There are 17 residues in the CDR3. Trimming cost V 4 bases and J 2 bases; bases outside gene matches: 12. The DNA of the CDR3 is TGCGCCAGCAGCCCAATACATCCGGGACAGGGAAACTATGGCTACACCTTC. Translated, it gives CASSPIHPGQGNYGYTF.

This chain uses TRBV5-1 with TRBJ2-3, with 11 bases fitting TRBD2. The germline V gene encodes CDR1 SGHRS and CDR2 YFSETQ. The CDR3 is 16 residues long. Trimming took 1 base from V and 3 from J; bases not matched to a gene: 4. The DNA of the CDR3 is TGCGCCAGCAGCTTGCGGGCTAGCGGGGGGACAGATACGCAGTATTTT. Translated, it gives CASSLRASGGTDTQYF. The full variable domain, its missing parts supplied by reference TRBV5-1 and TRBJ2-3, is KAGVTQTPRYLIKTRGQQVTLSCSPISGHRSVSWYQQTPGQGLQFLFEYFSETQRNKGNFPGRFSGRQFSNSRSEMNVSTLELGDSALYLCASSLRASGGTDTQYFGPGTRLTVL.

This chain joins TRBV15 and TRBJ1-3; perhaps TRBD1 as D (5 bases). Germline loops: CDR1 LNHNV, CDR2 YYDKDF (reference sequence). This CDR3 has 16 residues. V lost 1 base to trimming and J lost 0 bases, with 10 bases between them. The CDR3 DNA follows: TGTGCCACCAGCAGAGGGGGACTGGGCTCTGGAAACACCATATATTTT. Its translation is CATSRGGLGSGNTIYF.

The chain has TRBV9 and TRBJ1-3; D gene uncertain. The CDR3 has 14 residues. The V end was cut by 3 bases, the J end by 0 bases, with 7 bases between. CDR1 and CDR2 (germline): SGDLS, YYNGEE. CDR3 residues: CASSESLSGNTIYF. CDR3 bases: TGTGCCAGCAGCGAGAGTCTCTCTGGAAACACCATATATTTT.

V and J are TRBV5-1 and TRBJ2-7; 8 bases map to TRBD2. V trimming: 7 bases; J trimming: 2 bases; junction bases outside the gene matches: 5. The CDR3 has 13 residues. Germline values: CDR1 SGHRS, CDR2 YFSETQ. CDR3 in DNA: TGCGCCAGCGGGGTAGCGGGGACCTACGAGCAGTACTTC. Amino acid sequence: CASGVAGTYEQYF.

This clone was seen more than once but under ten times. The gene calls are TRBV29-1 and TRBJ2-7; TRBD1 matches 12 bases. This CDR3 has 15 amino acids. The V gene's germline CDR1 is SQVTM and CDR2 ANQGSEA. Losses at the gene ends were 3 bases for V and 6 bases for J; bases not matched to a gene: 9. The CDR3 nucleotides are TGCAGCGTTGAGTTTAGGGGGACAGGGGGCGGCGAGCAGTACTTC. This gives the protein CSVEFRGTGGGEQYF.

V and J are TRBV11-3 and TRBJ2-3, with 13 positions matching TRBD2. V was clipped by 5 bases and J by 2 bases; unmatched bases: 7. This CDR3 is 17 amino acids long. The germline V gene encodes CDR1 SGHNT and CDR2 YENEEA. CDR3 in DNA: TGTGCCAGCAGCCCGGGACTAGCGGGGACCAACACAGATACGCAGTATTTT. Its translation is CASSPGLAGTNTDTQYF.

V and J are TRBV11-2 and TRBJ2-7, with 7 positions matching TRBD1. Germline CDR1 reads SGHAT; CDR2 reads FQNNGV. The junction had 10 bases not matched to a gene; V was cut back by 5 bases and J by 3 bases. CDR3 length: 15 residues. As DNA, the CDR3 is TGTGCCAGCAGCCCGAACAGGGGCCAAGGCTACGAGCAGTACTTC. Its translation is CASSPNRGQGYEQYF.